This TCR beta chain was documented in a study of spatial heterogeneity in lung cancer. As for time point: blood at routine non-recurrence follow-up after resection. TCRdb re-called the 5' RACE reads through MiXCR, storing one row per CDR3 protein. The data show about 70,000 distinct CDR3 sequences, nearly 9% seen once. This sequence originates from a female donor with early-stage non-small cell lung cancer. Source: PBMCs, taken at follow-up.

The CDR3 here is CASSSLSGAYEQYF. As DNA, the CDR3 is TGTGCCAGCAGCTCCCTGTCGGGCGCCTACGAGCAGTACTTC. The chain has TRBV11-1 and TRBJ2-7; D remains ambiguous. The CDR3 consists of 14 residues. Trimming shortened V by 4 bases and J by 2 bases, and 12 bases separated the two germline ends. Germline V CDR1 and CDR2: SGHAT, FQDESV (reference sequence). The whole variable domain, filled in from reference TRBV11-1 and TRBJ2-7, reads EAEVAQSPRYKITEKSQAVAFWCDPISGHATLYWYRQILGQGPELLVQFQDESVVDDSQLPKDRFSAERLKGVDSTLKIQPAELGDSAMYLCASSSLSGAYEQYFGPGTRLTVT.